This entry lists 21 T cell receptor beta chains sequenced from one sample in a study of blood T cells in healthy people across ages. The second PCR ran about 7 to 12 cycles with a sample-barcoded 5' primer and J-beta primers. TCRdb re-called the 5' RACE reads through MiXCR, storing one row per CDR3 protein. The data show roughly 2 million distinct CDR3 sequences, approximately 50% seen once. The sequenced sample was blood. Every receptor here comes from a woman between 40 and 55 years old in good health.

Comment on this clonotype: A read error may produce the germline difference seen at one junction end. J is TRBJ2-6 and V is TRBV6-1; TRBD1 is a possible D gene (5 bases). The CDR3 has 14 residues. Germline assignment: CDR1 MNHNS and CDR2 SASEGT. CDR3 in DNA: TGTGCCAGCAGTGACTACGGTGGGGCCAACGTCCCGACTTTC. It is translated as CASSDYGGANVPTF.

This sequence joins TRBV6-5 and TRBJ1-2, with 7 bases aligning to TRBD1. The length of the CDR3 is 18 residues. The junction had 10 bases not matched to a gene; V was cut back by 0 bases and J by 0 bases. Germline lookup yields CDR1 MNHEY and CDR2 SVGAGI. The CDR3 DNA follows: TGTGCCAGCAGTTACTCGAGAAGGGGGCCGGAACCTAACTATGGCTACACCTTC. Its translation: CASSYSRRGPEPNYGYTF.

This clonotype was seen more than once but under ten times. In DNA, the CDR3 is TGTGCCAGCAGCCAAGGGGAGGCAGGAGATCAGCCCCAGCATTTT. Amino acids: CASSQGEAGDQPQHF. The V gene is TRBV4-2, the J gene TRBJ1-5, with unresolved D. The germline V gene encodes CDR1 LGHNA and CDR2 YNFKEQ. CDR3 length equals 15 residues. Trimming shortened V by 1 base and J by 5 bases, and 12 bases separated the two germline ends.

This clonotype was recorded a few times. The gene calls are TRBV27 and TRBJ2-3; TRBD2 might be the D (6 bases). V was clipped by 0 bases and J by 10 bases, with 11 bases between them. This CDR3 contains 13 residues. In germline, CDR1 is MNHEY, CDR2 SMNVEV (reference sequence). CDR3 residues: CASSLSAREAQYF. CDR3 DNA: TGTGCCAGCAGTTTATCAGCCAGGGAGGCGCAGTATTTT.

The chain recombines TRBV25-1 with TRBJ2-3; 7 bases align to TRBD1. Germline trimming cut 2 bases from V and 4 bases from J; bases unmatched to any gene: 12. Looked up from germline, CDR1 is MGHDK and CDR2 is SYGVNS. CDR3 size: 17 residues. The CDR3 DNA is TGTGCCAGCAGTGAACCTCCGACAGGGCTGTTGGCAGATACGCAGTATTTT. Its translation is CASSEPPTGLLADTQYF.

The chain recombines TRBV29-1 with TRBJ2-3; 9 nucleotides agree with TRBD2. CDR3 length: 15 residues. Germline V CDR1 and CDR2: SQVTM, ANQGSEA. With 6 bases clipped from V and 0 bases from J, the junction kept 7 bases outside the gene matches. CDR3 DNA: TGCAGCGTCCCCCTAGCGGGGACTAGCACAGATACGCAGTATTTT. It yields the protein CSVPLAGTSTDTQYF.

This clonotype was recorded a few times. The CDR3 loop is CASSFDRNNFYEQYF. CDR3 in DNA: TGTGCCAGCAGCTTTGACAGGAATAACTTCTACGAGCAGTACTTC. The V gene is TRBV5-6, the J gene TRBJ2-7; possible D gene TRBD1, 6 bases. The germline gives CDR1 SGHDT, CDR2 YYEEEE. V lost 2 bases and J 3 bases, leaving 15 bases between the germline ends. CDR3 size: 15 residues. Combining the CDR3 with reference TRBV5-6 and TRBJ2-7 gives the whole variable domain DAGVTQSPTHLIKTRGQQVTLRCSPKSGHDTVSWYQQALGQGPQFIFQYYEEEERQRGNFPDRFSGHQFPNYSSELNVNALLLGDSALYLCASSFDRNNFYEQYFGPGTRLTVT.

The rearrangement joins TRBV3-1 to TRBJ1-6, with 7 bases matching TRBD1. V was pared by 4 bases and J by 10 bases, with 7 bases of the junction left unmatched. The CDR3 is 14 amino acids. Per germline, CDR1 LGHDT and CDR2 YNNKEL (reference sequence). CDR3 DNA sequence: TGTGCCAGCAGCCGACGGGACAGAGCATCACCCCTCCACTTT. This codes for CASSRRDRASPLHF.

V is TRBV11-1 and J is TRBJ1-2; D is ambiguous. CDR1 SGHAT and CDR2 FQDESV come from the germline V gene (reference sequence). V was cut by 5 bases and J by 2 bases, with 15 bases left in between. This CDR3 has 15 residues. The CDR3 DNA reads TGTGCCAGCAGCCACAACCGAGGCAAGAACTATGGCTACACCTTC. The encoded protein is CASSHNRGKNYGYTF.

V usage is TRBV2 and J usage is TRBJ1-2; D is ambiguous. This CDR3 region has 14 residues. With 3 bases removed from V and 3 bases from J, the gap between germline ends came to 11 bases. Germline loops: CDR1 SNHLY, CDR2 FYNNEI. The CDR3 DNA sequence: TGTGCCAGCAGTGAGGGTGGGGATTACTATGGCTACACCTTC. Translated: CASSEGGDYYGYTF.

V gene TRBV4-3 combines with J gene TRBJ1-6; D is ambiguous. The CDR3 runs 14 residues. Trimming pared 0 bases from V and 9 bases from J, leaving 9 bases between. Germline loops: CDR1 LGHNA, CDR2 YSLEER. As DNA, the CDR3 is TGCGCCAGCAGCCAAGATAACTGGGGTTCACCCCTCCACTTT. It specifies CASSQDNWGSPLHF.

This clonotype showed up just a few times. This chain uses TRBV12-3 or TRBV12-4 with TRBJ1-6; 7 nucleotides line up with TRBD1. J lost 6 bases, V lost 5 bases, and 4 bases had no gene match. The CDR3 has 14 residues. As DNA, the CDR3 is TGTGCCAGCAGTACCGGGACAGCTAATTCACCCCTCCACTTT. This sequence encodes CASSTGTANSPLHF.

The chain combines TRBV28 with TRBJ1-2; tentative D call: TRBD1 (5 bases). CDR3 length: 15 residues. Germline V lookup: CDR1 MDHEN, CDR2 SYDVKM. Deletions cut 4 bases from V and 8 bases from J, with 20 bases between. The CDR3 sequence: CASSSHNWGAGGYTF. The CDR3 DNA follows: TGTGCCAGCAGTTCCCATAATTGGGGCGCGGGAGGCTACACCTTC.

This clonotype was detected only a few times. V is TRBV6-2 or TRBV6-3 and J is TRBJ2-1, with 7 bases that match TRBD2. Per the germline V gene, CDR1 is MNHEY and CDR2 is SVGEGT. The ends lost 2 bases at V and 10 bases at J; junction bases unmatched: 2. The CDR3 spans 12 residues. CDR3 amino acids: CASSYTGGEQFF. The CDR3 DNA follows: TGTGCCAGCAGTTACACCGGGGGGGAGCAGTTCTTC.

The chain recombines TRBV7-2 with TRBJ2-7; D is uncertain. Trimming took 6 bases from V and 3 from J, leaving 18 bases between them. Germline values: CDR1 SGHTA, CDR2 FQGNSA. CDR3 size: 15 residues. The DNA for the CDR3 is TGTGCCAGCAGTCAAACTGGGCCCCCGTACTACGAGCAGTACTTC. Its protein product is CASSQTGPPYYEQYF.

With respect to this clonotype: One end of the junction is discordant with germline, which a read error may explain. The chain links TRBV6-1 to TRBJ2-3; 7 nucleotides match TRBD1. Germline V lookup: CDR1 MNHNS, CDR2 SASEGT. The CDR3 length is 16 residues. CDR3 sequence reads: CASRLTTGVSTGTQYF. CDR3 coding DNA: TGTGCCAGCAGGCTAACAACAGGGGTCAGCACAGGTACGCAGTATTTT.

A remark on this clonotype: An end of the junction differs from the germline gene, which may be a read error. The chain joins TRBV13 to TRBJ2-3, with D perhaps given as TRBD1 or TRBD2 (6 bases each). CDR3 length: 19 residues. Germline V gene sequence: CDR1 PRHDT, CDR2 FYEKMQ (reference sequence). The CDR3: CVSSLGLRGVPPSTDTQYF. As DNA, the CDR3 is TGTGTCAGCAGCTTAGGCCTAAGGGGGGTGCCACCTAGCACAGATACGCAGTATTTT.

The rearrangement links TRBV29-1 to TRBJ1-1; tentatively, D is TRBD1 (5 bases). V lost 4 bases to trimming and J lost 2 bases, with 17 bases between them. The CDR3 sequence is 15 residues long. Per germline, CDR1 SQVTM and CDR2 ANQGSEA. DNA for the CDR3: TGCAGCGTTGTTTCGAGGGGATGGCCCAACACTGAAGCTTTCTTT. It yields the protein CSVVSRGWPNTEAFF.

This clonotype has just one count. An end of the junction differs from the germline gene, which may be a read error. The chain carries TRBV29-1 and TRBJ2-6; a possible D gene is TRBD1 (5 bases). From germline, CDR1 is SQVTM and CDR2 ANQGSEA. CDR3 length equals 13 residues. The CDR3 DNA follows: TGCAGCTTCCGACCCTCTGGGGCCAACGTCCAGACTTTC. Translating gives CSFRPSGANVQTF.

The CDR3 reads CASSYVNRIGQREETQYF. The CDR3 DNA follows: TGTGCCAGCAGTTACGTTAACCGAATAGGACAGAGAGAAGAGACCCAGTACTTC. The rearrangement uses TRBV6-5 and TRBJ2-5, with TRBD1 as a possible D gene (6 bases). This CDR3 is built from 18 residues. Germline-derived CDR1 and CDR2 are MNHEY and SVGAGI. V shed 2 bases and J shed 3 bases, with 22 bases lying between them.

Note on this clonotype: Relative to the germline gene, one junction end is altered; a read error may explain this. The chain's CDR3 is CASLTGSSSDTRYF. The CDR3, as DNA: TGTGCCAGCTTGACAGGGAGCAGTTCAGATACGCGGTATTTT. The rearrangement joins TRBV7-2 to TRBJ2-3; 7 nucleotides agree with TRBD1. The CDR3 sequence is 14 residues long. From germline, CDR1 is SGHTA and CDR2 FQGNSA.